This T cell receptor beta chain emerged from a study of spatial heterogeneity in lung cancer. The overall study: Across the raw uncorrected reads, a unique TCR and UMI combination was observed, on average, more than ten times. Study-wide results and limits: Tracking of tumor mutation counts was seen in expanded intratumoral alpha and beta TCR counts.

TCRdb processed the 5' RACE reads anew with MiXCR; each CDR3 protein has one entry. The data show some 9,000 distinct CDR3 sequences, 14% seen once. The ends were cut back, 0 bases at V and 7 bases at J, with 12 bases in the middle. The CDR3 has 14 amino acids. CDR1 and CDR2 (germline): SGHTA, FQGNSA. Stated time point: sample taken at primary tumor resection. Samples were obtained from around 72 donors, all untreated early-stage non-small cell lung cancer patients. This clonotype was counted many times. The antigen is not known. The TCR sequence derives from a male donor with early-stage non-small cell lung cancer. The chain has TRBV7-2 and TRBJ1-1; D is unclear. Material: lung tumor tissue, obtained at surgery. This chain's CDR3 is CASSLAGGSLEAFF. CDR3 coding DNA: TGTGCCAGCAGCTTAGCGGGCGGCAGCCTTGAAGCTTTCTTT.